This passage covers 22 T cell receptor beta chains from one sample sequenced in a study of blood T cell repertoires in COVID-19. Produced via immunoSEQ multiplex PCR; TCRdb's table is partial and in-frame only. The sample consists of roughly 500,000 clones, more than 75% of them appearing once. Sequencing was carried out using PBMCs or T cells enriched from blood (not recorded which). These receptors were collected from a woman aged 40 to 49 who had recovered from COVID-19.

This clone was recorded once. This sequence joins TRBV27 and TRBJ2-2, with D possibly TRBD1 on 5 matching bases. Germline loops: CDR1 MNHEY, CDR2 SMNVEV (reference sequence). Trimming took 2 bases from V and 4 from J, leaving 11 bases between them. CDR3 length: 15 residues. For the CDR3, the DNA is TGTGCCAGCAGTTTACCAGACAGAATCACCGGGGAGCTGTTTTTT. Its translation: CASSLPDRITGELFF.

The chain combines TRBV4-2 with TRBJ1-2; no clear D. This CDR3 has 16 amino acids. CDR1 is LGHNA, CDR2 YNFKEQ, per germline. The V end was cut by 3 bases, the J end by 0 bases, with 14 bases between. CDR3 DNA sequence: TGTGCCAGCAGCCAGGCCTCAGGATCCACTAACTATGGCTACACCTTC. Translating gives CASSQASGSTNYGYTF.

The chain recombines TRBV7-8 with TRBJ1-1, with TRBD1 matching over 8 bases. Trimming at V came to 5 bases and at J to 5 bases, leaving 10 bases not matched to a gene. This CDR3 region has 15 residues. Per germline, CDR1 SGHVS and CDR2 FQNEAQ. Here the CDR3 reads CASSPPDRGRTEAFF. In DNA, the CDR3 is TGTGCCAGCAGCCCACCCGACAGGGGTCGGACTGAAGCTTTCTTT. The full variable domain, with the rest looked up from reference TRBV7-8 and TRBJ1-1, is GAGVSQSPRYKVAKRGQDVALRCDPISGHVSLFWYQQALGQGPEFLTYFQNEAQLDKSGLPSDRFFAERPEGSVSTLKIQRTQQEDSAVYLCASSPPDRGRTEAFFGQGTRLTVV.

This chain uses TRBV4-2 with TRBJ2-1; the match to TRBD2 covers 8 bases. Trimming cost V 0 bases and J 9 bases; bases outside gene matches: 10. The CDR3 runs to 16 residues. Germline CDR1 and CDR2: LGHNA and YNFKEQ. The CDR3 DNA follows: TGTGCCAGCAGCCAAGAAGGTGAACTAGCGGTCCGTGAGCAGTTCTTC. Protein product: CASSQEGELAVREQFF.

V is TRBV6-5 and J is TRBJ2-7; no clear D gene. Germline assignment: CDR1 MNHEY and CDR2 SVGAGI. Trimming stripped 1 base from V and 7 bases from J, with 17 bases between. The CDR3 has 15 residues. For the CDR3, the DNA is TGTGCCAGCAGTTACTTCGAATATCCCTCGAGGGAGCAGTACTTC. Its translation is CASSYFEYPSREQYF.

This clone came up once. The V call is TRBV19, the J call TRBJ2-1, with D hard to call. This CDR3 contains 15 residues. CDR1 LNHDA and CDR2 SQIVND come from the germline V gene (reference sequence). Trimming took off 3 bases at V and 4 bases at J, with 13 bases between the two ends. CDR3 in amino acids: CASSMRHGPYNEQFF. The CDR3, as DNA: TGTGCCAGTAGTATGAGACACGGTCCATACAATGAGCAGTTCTTC. Drawing the rest from reference TRBV19 and TRBJ2-1, the complete variable domain is DGGITQSPKYLFRKEGQNVTLSCEQNLNHDAMYWYRQDPGQGLRLIYYSQIVNDFQKGDIAEGYSVSREKKESFPLTVTSAQKNPTAFYLCASSMRHGPYNEQFFGPGTRLTVL.

This rearrangement joins TRBV30 to TRBJ1-2, with D possibly matching TRBD1 (6 bases). Trimming shortened V by 0 bases and J by 9 bases, and 8 bases separated the two germline ends. The germline gives CDR1 GTSNPN, CDR2 SVGIG (reference sequence). This CDR3 has 11 amino acids. CDR3 bases: TGTGCCTGGAGTGTACAGGGCAGCTACACCTTC. This encodes CAWSVQGSYTF.

This chain uses TRBV10-3 with TRBJ1-1; 8 bases agree with TRBD1. Per the germline V gene, CDR1 is ENHRY and CDR2 is SYGVKD. This CDR3 is 14 amino acids long. V was pared by 5 bases and J by 1 base, with 3 bases of the junction left unmatched. The CDR3 nucleotides read TGTGCCATCAGTACCGACAGGGGGAACACTGAAGCTTTCTTT. Its protein product is CAISTDRGNTEAFF.

This chain joins TRBV1 and TRBJ1-2. TRBV1 is listed as a pseudogene. The length of the CDR3 is 18 residues. CDR3 amino acids: CTSSQDRTIVRGCYGYTF. The CDR3 nucleotides read TGCACCAGCAGCCAAGATCGCACAATCGTACGGGGGTGCTATGGCTACACCTTC.

The V gene is TRBV10-3, the J gene TRBJ2-3, with D perhaps matching TRBD2 (5 bases). CDR1 is ENHRY, CDR2 SYGVKD, per germline. With 0 bases removed from V and 2 bases from J, the gap between germline ends came to 6 bases. CDR3 length equals 14 residues. The CDR3 DNA reads as TGTGCCATCAGTGAGTCCGGGAACACAGATACGCAGTATTTT. Translation: CAISESGNTDTQYF.

The J gene is TRBJ2-7, the V gene TRBV3-1 (or the pseudogene TRBV3-2), with 8 bases lining up with TRBD2. J lost 4 bases, V lost 1 base, and 12 bases had no gene match. The CDR3 covers 17 residues. Germline values: CDR1 LGHDT, CDR2 YNNKEL (reference sequence). The CDR3 DNA sequence: TGTGCCAGCAGCCAAGGATTTTTCGGGACTAGGCGGTACGAGCAGTACTTC. It is translated as CASSQGFFGTRRYEQYF.

The rearrangement joins TRBV7-9 to TRBJ1-2; 8 nucleotides agree with TRBD1. Germline CDR1 and CDR2: SEHNR and FQNEAQ (reference sequence). This CDR3 has 15 residues. J gave up 3 bases and V 5 bases, and 8 bases lay outside the gene matches. This CDR3 reads CASSPRQGSDYGYTF. CDR3 nucleotides: TGTGCCAGCAGCCCCCGACAGGGGTCGGACTATGGCTACACCTTC.

The rearrangement uses TRBV27 and TRBJ2-7, with 9 positions matching TRBD2. The germline V gene encodes CDR1 MNHEY and CDR2 SMNVEV (reference sequence). V shed 5 bases and J 2 bases; nucleotides not matched to a gene: 7. The CDR3 is made up of 15 amino acids. CDR3 nucleotides: TGTGCCAGCAGTGGCAGACTAGCGGAGACCTACGAGCAGTACTTC. Translating gives CASSGRLAETYEQYF.

The chain uses TRBV24-1 and TRBJ2-1; 7 bases are shared with TRBD1. Trimming removed 4 bases from V and 5 bases from J; junction bases left unmatched: 7. CDR1 and CDR2 (germline): KGHDR, SFDVKD. The CDR3 spans 15 residues. The CDR3 protein is CATSETGTENNEQFF. The CDR3 region has the DNA TGTGCCACCAGTGAGACCGGGACAGAGAACAATGAGCAGTTCTTC.

The chain links TRBV5-1 to TRBJ2-1; 7 nucleotides align to TRBD2. The V and J ends lost 0 bases and 8 bases, in that order; junction bases with no gene match: 8. Per germline, CDR1 SGHRS and CDR2 YFSETQ. The CDR3 loop spans 15 amino acids. In nucleotides, the CDR3 is TGCGCCAGCAGCTTGGTGGGCGGGAGTTTCTATGAGCAGTTCTTC. Its protein is CASSLVGGSFYEQFF.

The chain uses TRBV15 and TRBJ2-3; 9 positions agree with TRBD2. Germline values: CDR1 LNHNV, CDR2 YYDKDF (reference sequence). J lost 0 bases, V lost 1 base, and 11 bases had no gene match. This CDR3 spans 19 amino acids. CDR3 sequence reads: CATSRVPPTSGSSTDTQYF. CDR3 in DNA: TGTGCCACCAGCAGAGTCCCACCGACTAGCGGCTCTAGCACAGATACGCAGTATTTT.

The chain couples TRBV5-1 to TRBJ2-1; TRBD2 agrees at 13 bases. The CDR3 has 15 amino acids. With 4 bases clipped from V and 8 bases from J, the junction kept 6 bases outside the gene matches. Per germline, CDR1 SGHRS and CDR2 YFSETQ. As DNA, the CDR3 is TGCGCCAGCAGCGGGGGGACTAGCGGGACTTATGAGCAGTTCTTC. This sequence encodes CASSGGTSGTYEQFF. The full variable domain, completed using reference TRBV5-1 and TRBJ2-1, is KAGVTQTPRYLIKTRGQQVTLSCSPISGHRSVSWYQQTPGQGLQFLFEYFSETQRNKGNFPGRFSGRQFSNSRSEMNVSTLELGDSALYLCASSGGTSGTYEQFFGPGTRLTVL.

DNA of the CDR3: TGTGCCATCAGGCCCGCATGGACTAGCGGGAGGGCCGGAGATACGCAGTATTTT. Its protein product is CAIRPAWTSGRAGDTQYF. The J gene is TRBJ2-3, the V gene TRBV10-3; 15 bases map to TRBD2. V lost 6 bases, J lost 5 bases, and 12 bases stayed unmatched. CDR1 and CDR2 from the germline V gene are ENHRY and SYGVKD. This CDR3 is built from 18 residues.

The chain links TRBV19 to TRBJ2-3; a weak D match, TRBD2 (5 bases). Trimming removed 7 bases at V and 1 base at J, with 9 bases between. The CDR3 is 13 amino acids. Germline CDR1 LNHDA, CDR2 SQIVND (reference sequence). CDR3 amino acids: CASIRTGTDTQYF. The CDR3 DNA sequence: TGTGCCAGTATCAGGACTGGCACAGATACGCAGTATTTT.

The chain joins TRBV27 to TRBJ1-2, with a weak D call TRBD1 (6 bases). The V and J ends lost 10 bases and 2 bases respectively, with 11 bases between them. The CDR3 is made up of 12 amino acids. Germline CDR1 is MNHEY and CDR2 is SMNVEV (reference sequence). The CDR3 is CATRTANYGYTF. CDR3 sequence (DNA): TGTGCCACCCGGACAGCGAACTATGGCTACACCTTC.

In its sample, this clone was seen once. J is TRBJ1-2 and V is TRBV12-3 or TRBV12-4; a possible D gene is TRBD1 (6 bases). V dropped 5 bases and J dropped 7 bases, with 11 bases sitting between them. CDR3 length: 12 residues. CDR3 protein: CASSPDRFGYTF. CDR3 sequence (DNA): TGTGCCAGCAGTCCTGACAGGTTTGGCTACACCTTC.

This chain uses TRBV9 with TRBJ2-1; 7 nucleotides align to TRBD2. Germline loops: CDR1 SGDLS, CDR2 YYNGEE. There are 15 residues in the CDR3. The V gene end was trimmed by 4 bases and the J gene end by 2 bases; junction bases not matched to a gene: 6. CDR3 region: CASSLGTTTYNEQFF. The CDR3 DNA reads as TGTGCCAGCAGCCTTGGGACTACCACCTACAATGAGCAGTTCTTC.